The present entry profiles one T cell receptor (beta chain) with its context. Its target is unknown. Treatment defined: 19 received Ad26.COV2.S at low or high dose, single or two shots; 5 received placebo; per-sample allocation not given. Samples analyzed were those drawn on day 63 after the first vaccine or placebo injection. This adult donor, from Boston, was 18-55 years old. Sequenced by immunoSEQ multiplex PCR; TCRdb stores in-frame clones only, minus some. The sample consists of more than 300,000 clones, around four fifths of them appearing once. The sample is drawn from a study of Ad26.COV2.S vaccination and SARS-CoV-2 variants. Study-wide background: Participant was drawn from the COV1001 Ad26.COV2.S trial arm. Study observations and caveats: Quantification of TCR breadth and depth may have yielded underestimates of total T cell responses. Reportedly, after vaccination the spike-specific CD8+ and CD4+ T cell responses displayed substantial breadth.

Between the trimmed V and J ends, which lost 4 bases and 8 bases, there was a span of 14 bases. The germline CDR1 and CDR2 sequences are LGHDT and YNNKEL (reference sequence). This CDR3 spans 13 amino acids. This TCR was sampled from a person aged 18-65 years who received the Ad26.COV2.S COVID-19 vaccine or a placebo. The chain joins TRBV3-1 (or the pseudogene TRBV3-2) to TRBJ1-2; tentatively, D is TRBD1 (5 bases). The starting material was peripheral blood, obtained in a trial of Ad26.COV2.S vaccine versus placebo. CDR3 protein: CASSPDSGLGYTF. In DNA, the CDR3 is TGTGCCAGCAGCCCCGACTCGGGACTCGGCTACACCTTC.